A selection of T cell receptor beta chains follows, all from one sample in a study of PD-1 blockade in classical Hodgkin lymphoma. Using immunoSEQ multiplex PCR, the repertoire was profiled, and TCRdb retains in-frame clones only, with some absent. Of 45,000 to 60,000 clones in the sample, about nine tenths were seen once. Material for sequencing was peripheral blood mononuclear cells (PBMCs). These receptors all come from a human donor with classical Hodgkin lymphoma. CDR3s include the opening cysteine and the closing phenylalanine or tryptophan. D genes are given only for firm matches. Size values are once, few and many counts, or a class for expanded clones, and some rows have none.

V gene: TRBV28; D gene: -; CDR3 length: 16; clone size: -; J gene: TRBJ2-7; CDR3 protein: CASKRGGQRREYEQYF; CDR3 DNA: TGTGCCAGCAAAAGGGGAGGTCAGCGGAGGGAATACGAGCAGTACTTC
V gene: TRBV7-2; D gene: -; CDR3 length: 15; clone size: -; J gene: TRBJ1-5; CDR3 protein: CASSLVVDSNQPQHF; CDR3 DNA: TGTGCCAGCAGCTTAGTGGTCGATAGCAATCAGCCCCAGCATTTT
V gene: TRBV9; D gene: TRBD2; CDR3 length: 15; clone size: -; J gene: TRBJ2-1; CDR3 protein: CASSVVSGAYNEQFF; CDR3 DNA: TGTGCCAGCAGCGTAGTAAGCGGGGCCTACAATGAGCAGTTCTTC
V gene: TRBV5-1; D gene: -; CDR3 length: 15; clone size: -; J gene: TRBJ1-1; CDR3 protein: CASSLVDMENTEAFF; CDR3 DNA: TGCGCCAGCAGCTTGGTCGACATGGAAAACACTGAAGCTTTCTTT
V gene: TRBV19; D gene: TRBD1; CDR3 length: 14; clone size: -; J gene: TRBJ1-1; CDR3 protein: CASISQGAGTEAFF; CDR3 DNA: TGTGCCAGTATAAGCCAGGGGGCGGGTACTGAAGCTTTCTTT
V gene: TRBV2; D gene: TRBD1; CDR3 length: 13; clone size: -; J gene: TRBJ1-1; CDR3 protein: CASRNDRGTEAFF; CDR3 DNA: TGTGCCAGCAGGAACGACAGGGGGACTGAAGCTTTCTTT
V gene: TRBV15; D gene: TRBD1; CDR3 length: 15; clone size: few; J gene: TRBJ1-5; CDR3 protein: CATSRETGPYQPQHF; CDR3 DNA: TGTGCCACCAGCAGGGAGACAGGGCCTTATCAGCCCCAGCATTTT
V gene: TRBV21-1; D gene: -; CDR3 length: 16; clone size: -; J gene: TRBJ2-7; CDR3 protein: CASSVCLAARDYEQYF; CDR3 DNA: TGTGCCAGCAGCGTCTGTCTAGCCGCCCGAGATTACGAGCAGTACTTC
V gene: TRBV23-1; D gene: -; CDR3 length: 11; clone size: once; J gene: TRBJ1-2; CDR3 protein: CASSRASGYTF; CDR3 DNA: TGCGCCAGCAGTCGGGCATCTGGCTACACCTTC
V gene: TRBV9; D gene: TRBD1; CDR3 length: 14; clone size: -; J gene: TRBJ2-5; CDR3 protein: CASSVGGQQETQYF; CDR3 DNA: TGTGCCAGCAGCGTAGGGGGACAGCAAGAGACCCAGTACTTC
V gene: TRBV6-5; D gene: TRBD2; CDR3 length: 15; clone size: -; J gene: TRBJ2-1; CDR3 protein: CASSTAWEGGGEQFF; CDR3 DNA: TGTGCCAGCAGCACGGCCTGGGAGGGCGGGGGTGAGCAGTTCTTC
V gene: TRBV19; D gene: -; CDR3 length: 14; clone size: -; J gene: TRBJ1-1; CDR3 protein: CASTLSGANTEAFF; CDR3 DNA: TGTGCCAGTACTCTATCAGGGGCCAACACTGAAGCTTTCTTT
V gene: TRBV28; D gene: TRBD2; CDR3 length: 15; clone size: -; J gene: TRBJ2-1; CDR3 protein: CASRTSGRAGNEQFF; CDR3 DNA: TGTGCCAGCAGAACTAGCGGGAGGGCCGGTAATGAGCAGTTCTTC
V gene: TRBV7-2; D gene: -; CDR3 length: 15; clone size: once; J gene: TRBJ1-5; CDR3 protein: CASSLEGGAGQPQHF; CDR3 DNA: TGTGCCAGCAGCTTAGAGGGGGGGGCCGGGCAGCCCCAGCATTTT
V gene: TRBV5-1; D gene: -; CDR3 length: 11; clone size: once; J gene: TRBJ1-1; CDR3 protein: CASSLGVEAFF; CDR3 DNA: TGCGCCAGCAGCTTGGGGGTAGAAGCTTTCTTT
V gene: TRBV4-1; D gene: -; CDR3 length: 16; clone size: -; J gene: TRBJ2-2; CDR3 protein: CASSQAVGGHTGELFF; CDR3 DNA: TGCGCCAGCAGCCAAGCCGTCGGCGGACACACCGGGGAGCTGTTTTTT
V gene: TRBV28; D gene: -; CDR3 length: 11; clone size: -; J gene: TRBJ1-1; CDR3 protein: CASSSNPEAFF; CDR3 DNA: TGTGCTTCGAGCAGCAATCCTGAAGCTTTCTTT
V gene: TRBV6-1; D gene: -; CDR3 length: 13; clone size: once; J gene: TRBJ1-1; CDR3 protein: CASSGGANTEAFF; CDR3 DNA: TGTGCCAGCAGTGGCGGGGCGAACACTGAAGCTTTCTTT
V gene: TRBV11-3; D gene: -; CDR3 length: 14; clone size: -; J gene: TRBJ1-2; CDR3 protein: CASSSRAGSYGYTF; CDR3 DNA: TGTGCCAGCAGCTCCCGCGCAGGGAGCTATGGCTACACCTTC
V gene: TRBV4-1; D gene: TRBD2; CDR3 length: 18; clone size: -; J gene: TRBJ2-5; CDR3 protein: CASSQEGTSGRVAETQYF; CDR3 DNA: TGCGCCAGCAGCCAAGAAGGAACTAGCGGGAGAGTGGCAGAGACCCAGTACTTC
V gene: TRBV5-6; D gene: TRBD1; CDR3 length: 13; clone size: -; J gene: TRBJ1-2; CDR3 protein: CASSLPTGDGYTF; CDR3 DNA: TGTGCCAGCAGCCTACCGACAGGGGATGGCTACACCTTC
V gene: TRBV5-1; D gene: -; CDR3 length: 14; clone size: -; J gene: TRBJ1-1; CDR3 protein: CASKASRGTLEAFF; CDR3 DNA: TGCGCCAGCAAAGCTTCGAGGGGGACGCTTGAAGCTTTCTTT
V gene: TRBV5-1; D gene: -; CDR3 length: 15; clone size: -; J gene: TRBJ2-3; CDR3 protein: CASSLGGSGSGTQYF; CDR3 DNA: TGCGCCAGCAGCTTAGGTGGGAGTGGGAGCGGTACGCAGTATTTT
V gene: TRBV5-1; D gene: -; CDR3 length: 14; clone size: -; J gene: TRBJ2-3; CDR3 protein: CASSVKGPTDTQYF; CDR3 DNA: TGCGCCAGCAGCGTTAAAGGCCCCACAGATACGCAGTATTTT
V gene: TRBV28; D gene: -; CDR3 length: 13; clone size: -; J gene: TRBJ2-1; CDR3 protein: CASRQGGWNEQFF; CDR3 DNA: TGTGCCAGCAGGCAGGGTGGTTGGAATGAGCAGTTCTTC
V gene: TRBV6-5; D gene: -; CDR3 length: 15; clone size: -; J gene: TRBJ2-7; CDR3 protein: CASSYSGTQAREQYF; CDR3 DNA: TGTGCCAGCAGTTACTCGGGGACTCAGGCACGGGAGCAGTACTTC
V gene: TRBV6-6; D gene: -; CDR3 length: 15; clone size: once; J gene: TRBJ2-2; CDR3 protein: CASSGRSWNTGELFF; CDR3 DNA: TGTGCCAGCAGTGGTCGGAGTTGGAACACCGGGGAGCTGTTTTTT
V gene: TRBV19; D gene: TRBD1; CDR3 length: 15; clone size: once; J gene: TRBJ2-3; CDR3 protein: CASSSGTGFTDTQYF; CDR3 DNA: TGTGCCAGTAGTTCCGGGACAGGGTTCACAGATACGCAGTATTTT
V gene: TRBV6-4; D gene: -; CDR3 length: 13; clone size: once; J gene: TRBJ2-2; CDR3 protein: CASSPDLTGELFF; CDR3 DNA: TGTGCCAGCAGCCCCGACCTCACCGGGGAGCTGTTTTTT
V gene: TRBV27; D gene: -; CDR3 length: 17; clone size: -; J gene: TRBJ2-5; CDR3 protein: CASAPLGGPLFRETQYF; CDR3 DNA: TGTGCCAGCGCGCCCCTCGGGGGTCCTCTGTTCCGCGAGACCCAGTACTTC
V gene: TRBV27; D gene: -; CDR3 length: 15; clone size: -; J gene: TRBJ1-6; CDR3 protein: CASSFSRDYNSPLHF; CDR3 DNA: TGTGCCAGCAGTTTTTCCAGGGACTATAATTCACCCCTCCACTTT
V gene: TRBV9; D gene: -; CDR3 length: 15; clone size: -; J gene: TRBJ1-1; CDR3 protein: CASSVAQGVNTEAFF; CDR3 DNA: TGTGCCAGCAGCGTCGCCCAGGGAGTGAACACTGAAGCTTTCTTT
V gene: TRBV5-4; D gene: -; CDR3 length: 14; clone size: -; J gene: TRBJ1-2; CDR3 protein: CASGAASSNYGYTF; CDR3 DNA: TGTGCCAGCGGCGCAGCATCCTCTAACTATGGCTACACCTTC
V gene: TRBV4-1; D gene: -; CDR3 length: 15; clone size: few; J gene: TRBJ1-2; CDR3 protein: CASSPREGSNYGYTF; CDR3 DNA: TGCGCCAGCAGCCCACGGGAGGGATCTAACTATGGCTACACCTTC
V gene: TRBV18; D gene: -; CDR3 length: 14; clone size: few; J gene: TRBJ1-2; CDR3 protein: CASSPDSGWYGYTF; CDR3 DNA: TGTGCCAGCTCACCGGACAGCGGGTGGTATGGCTACACCTTC